This section outlines one T cell receptor (beta chain) sequence together with its context. Its antigen is unknown. The sample originates from a study of OX40 agonist ivuxolimab in advanced cancers. General study results and limits: CD4+ T cells averaged fewer expanded clones than CD8+ T cells.

Germline V gene lookup returns CDR1 LNHNV and CDR2 YYDKDF (reference sequence). CDR3 size: 14 residues. Trimming cost V 3 bases and J 3 bases; bases outside gene matches: 2. Sequencing used immunoSEQ multiplex PCR; TCRdb keeps in-frame clones, though not all of them. The data contain under 150,000 clones, approximately 90% of them singletons. This material consisted of CD4+ or CD8+ T cells sorted from blood, taken in a trial of the OX40 agonist ivuxolimab. This rearrangement joins TRBV15 to TRBJ1-3; TRBD1 agrees at 7 bases. This TCR was recovered from an adult with an advanced solid tumor such as melanoma, head and neck, liver or kidney cancer. CDR3 in DNA: TGTGCCACCAGCAGTGACAGGGTTGGAAACACCATATATTTT. Protein product: CATSSDRVGNTIYF.